This T cell receptor beta chain stems from a study of early T cells in non-severe SARS-CoV-2 infection. For the study at large: Bulk RNA isolated from unsorted whole blood underwent sequencing; chains were not paired.

Points from the study as a whole: Matching with VDJdb favored anti-spike CD8 responses (missing private and CD4 specificities).

This clonotype was found a few times. Antigen: not known. Unique molecular identifiers were affixed to single, distinct cDNA molecules. TCRdb re-called the 5' RACE reads through MiXCR, storing one row per CDR3 protein. The repertoire has about 84,000 distinct CDR3 sequences, around 10% of them found once; the top ten carry roughly 3%. This clonotype was obtained from an adult who was a healthcare worker with PCR-confirmed SARS-CoV-2 infection or an uninfected control (not recorded which). What was sequenced was whole blood.

The CDR3 nucleotides are TGTGCTAGTGGTTTGGTACTCCCAACTGAGGGGAAGCAGTTCTTC. Residues: CASGLVLPTEGKQFF. J is TRBJ2-1 and V is TRBV12-5; perhaps D is TRBD1 or TRBD2 (5 bases each). The germline V and J ends were trimmed by 0 bases and 11 bases, with 17 bases remaining between them. This CDR3 region has 15 residues. Germline values: CDR1 LGHNT, CDR2 FRNRAP.